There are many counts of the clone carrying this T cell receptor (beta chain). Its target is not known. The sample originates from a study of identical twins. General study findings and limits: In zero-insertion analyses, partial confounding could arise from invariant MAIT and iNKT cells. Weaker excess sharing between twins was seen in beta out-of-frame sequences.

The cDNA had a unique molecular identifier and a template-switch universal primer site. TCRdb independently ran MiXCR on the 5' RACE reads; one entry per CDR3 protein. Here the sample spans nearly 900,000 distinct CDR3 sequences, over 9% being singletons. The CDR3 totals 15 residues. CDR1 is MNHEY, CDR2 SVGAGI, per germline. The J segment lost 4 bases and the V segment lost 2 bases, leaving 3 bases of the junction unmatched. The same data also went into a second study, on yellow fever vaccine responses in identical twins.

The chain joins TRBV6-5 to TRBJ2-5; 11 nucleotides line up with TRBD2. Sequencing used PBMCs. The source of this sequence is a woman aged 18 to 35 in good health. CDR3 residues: CASSYGLAGGETQYF. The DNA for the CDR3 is TGTGCCAGCAGTTACGGGCTAGCGGGGGGAGAGACCCAGTACTTC.